The source of this T cell receptor beta chain is a study of shared clonotypes between healthy human individuals. Study-wide results and caveats: Sequencing depth was predicted to influence how clonotypes are shared among donors.

Tens of millions of PBMCs served as the genomic DNA source for unsorted samples. This clone was counted only a few times. Its antigen is still unknown. Germline CDR1 and CDR2: SGHRS and YFSETQ. V lost 3 bases, J lost 1 base, and 16 bases lay in between. This CDR3 region has 16 residues. Sequencing was performed with immunoSEQ multiplex PCR; in TCRdb, only in-frame clones are kept and a portion is missing. The table has fewer than 600,000 clones, 79% seen once; the top ten hold around 13%. This rearrangement joins TRBV5-1 to TRBJ1-1; D possibly corresponds to TRBD1 (6 bases). The source is a woman aged 40 to 50 in good health. Some clones in this sample may be carry-over from other donors' samples. Sequencing was carried out using PBMCs. CDR3 bases: TGCGCCAGCAGCTCCGGGCCAGGGGTTCGGAACACTGAAGCTTTCTTT. As protein: CASSSGPGVRNTEAFF.